A single sample gave rise to the 17 T cell receptor beta chains below, sequenced in a study of T cell repertoires in cytomegalovirus infection. TCRdb processed the reads anew with MiXCR; each CDR3 protein has one entry. Of some 180,000 distinct CDR3 sequences listed, about a sixth were seen once; the top ten hold approximately 25%. Sequenced: CD8+ T cells from PBMCs. The origin of the receptors is a human donor in good health (CMV status not recorded). Some clones in this sample may be carry-over from other donors' samples.

The chain joins TRBV4-2 to TRBJ2-7; D remains ambiguous. The V end was cut by 0 bases, the J end by 0 bases, with 12 bases between. The CDR3 runs 16 residues. CDR1 LGHNA and CDR2 YNFKEQ come from the germline V gene. This chain's CDR3 is CASSQDWTDRSYEQYF. CDR3 DNA sequence: TGTGCCAGCAGCCAAGATTGGACCGATCGCTCCTACGAGCAGTACTTC.

This clonotype was seen only a few times. The rearrangement joins TRBV2 to TRBJ1-1; 8 bases align to TRBD1. The CDR3 loop spans 12 amino acids. Per germline, CDR1 SNHLY and CDR2 FYNNEI. The CDR3 is CVAGDRSTEAFF. CDR3 DNA: TGTGTGGCAGGGGACAGGAGCACTGAAGCTTTCTTT.

Only a few counts were recorded for this clonotype. V is TRBV5-1 and J is TRBJ2-3; 7 bases fit TRBD1. This CDR3 comprises 14 residues. Per germline, CDR1 SGHRS and CDR2 YFSETQ. The J segment lost 2 bases and the V segment lost 4 bases, leaving 4 bases of the junction unmatched. The CDR3: CASSPDRPTDTQYF. CDR3 coding DNA: TGCGCCAGCAGCCCGGACAGGCCCACAGATACGCAGTATTTT.

This clonotype has a count of ten or more. The chain uses TRBV7-2 and TRBJ1-2; weak D call: TRBD1 (5 bases). This CDR3 spans 16 amino acids. Germline CDR1 SGHTA, CDR2 FQGNSA. The V gene lost 1 base and the J gene lost 1 base, with 13 bases spanning the gap. The CDR3 DNA reads TGTGCCAGCAGCTTAGTGTTGGCGGGACTTAACTATGGCTACACCTTC. Protein sequence: CASSLVLAGLNYGYTF.

The sample holds a few counts of this clonotype. The V gene is TRBV20-1, the J gene TRBJ2-7; D call uncertain. CDR1 is DFQATT, CDR2 SNEGSKA, per germline (reference sequence). Trimming pared 3 bases from V and 0 bases from J, leaving 9 bases between. This CDR3 has 13 amino acids. CDR3 region: CSARPRTSYEQYF. CDR3 sequence (DNA): TGCAGTGCTAGGCCGAGAACCTCCTACGAGCAGTACTTC.

V is TRBV12-3 or TRBV12-4 and J is TRBJ1-4; D unresolved. V was clipped by 2 bases and J by 8 bases, with 9 bases between them. This CDR3 has 13 residues. The DNA for the CDR3 is TGTGCCAGCAGTTTAATGGGTCGGGAAAAACTGTTTTTT. Translation: CASSLMGREKLFF.

In its sample, this clonotype was seen many times. This chain links TRBV7-2 with TRBJ1-5, with D maybe TRBD1 (5 bases). CDR1 is SGHTA and CDR2 is FQGNSA in the germline V gene. This CDR3 has 15 amino acids. V was shortened by 1 base and J by 2 bases, with 9 bases between the two germline ends. The CDR3, as DNA: TGTGCCAGCAGCTTAGTCCCGGGGGGCAATCAGCCCCAGCATTTT. As protein: CASSLVPGGNQPQHF.

This clonotype was counted only a few times. The chain combines TRBV24-1 with TRBJ2-2, with 9 bases matching TRBD1. The CDR3 sequence is 16 residues long. Germline-derived CDR1 and CDR2 are KGHDR and SFDVKD. The V segment lost 7 bases and the J segment 3 bases; nucleotides outside the gene matches: 8. For the CDR3, the DNA is TGTGCCACCAGGCACACAGGGGGCGAAGACACCGGGGAGCTGTTTTTT. Its translation: CATRHTGGEDTGELFF.

There are many counts of this clonotype. The V call is TRBV7-2, the J call TRBJ1-5; D not resolved. Trimming pared 4 bases from V and 1 base from J, leaving 17 bases between. This CDR3 contains 17 residues. Germline CDR1 and CDR2: SGHTA and FQGNSA. The CDR3: CASSSGASRWSNQPQHF. The CDR3 nucleotides read TGTGCCAGCAGCTCTGGAGCGTCCAGGTGGAGCAATCAGCCCCAGCATTTT.

The chain has TRBV29-1 and TRBJ2-3, with D possibly being TRBD1 (5 bases). V was shortened by 8 bases and J by 3 bases, with 15 bases between the two germline ends. Per the germline V gene, CDR1 is SQVTM and CDR2 is ANQGSEA. CDR3 size: 13 residues. The CDR3 nucleotides read TGCAGCCGTCAAGGGGATTATACAGATACGCAGTATTTT. It is translated as CSRQGDYTDTQYF.

The chain recombines TRBV5-5 with TRBJ2-4, with D possibly being TRBD1 or TRBD2 (5 bases each). The germline CDR1 and CDR2 sequences are SGHKS and YYEKEE (reference sequence). Between the trimmed V and J ends, which lost 2 bases and 6 bases, there was a span of 15 bases. The CDR3 loop spans 15 amino acids. The DNA for the CDR3 is TGTGCCAGCAGCTTTTCCCGGGGCCACGGAAACATTCAGTACTTC. This codes for CASSFSRGHGNIQYF.

V and J are TRBV7-2 and TRBJ1-4; no clear D gene. Germline CDR1 is SGHTA and CDR2 is FQGNSA. V lost 6 bases and J 1 base, leaving 24 bases between the germline ends. The CDR3 is 19 residues long. The chain's CDR3 is CASRPRTGPTYVTNEKLFF. The CDR3 DNA reads TGTGCCAGCAGACCCCGAACCGGGCCGACCTACGTAACTAATGAAAAACTGTTTTTT.

J is TRBJ2-7 and V is TRBV7-9; 12 bases are a match to TRBD1. The J segment lost 4 bases and the V segment lost 5 bases, leaving 6 bases of the junction unmatched. Germline V gives CDR1 SEHNR, CDR2 FQNEAQ (reference sequence). The length of the CDR3 is 15 residues. The CDR3 protein is CASSVPGQGAYEQYF. The CDR3 DNA sequence: TGTGCCAGCAGCGTACCGGGACAGGGGGCGTACGAGCAGTACTTC. Using reference TRBV7-9 and TRBJ2-7 for the parts outside the CDR3, the full variable domain is DTGVSQNPRHKITKRGQNVTFRCDPISEHNRLYWYRQTLGQGPEFLTYFQNEAQLEKSRLLSDRFSAERPKGSFSTLEIQRTEQGDSAMYLCASSVPGQGAYEQYFGPGTRLTVT.

This clonotype was picked up a small number of times. CDR3 DNA sequence: TGTGCCAGCAGCTTAGAGGCTACAGGGGGGAACTATGGCTACACCTTC. It yields the protein CASSLEATGGNYGYTF. The chain employs TRBV7-8 and TRBJ1-2, with 8 bases fitting TRBD1. Trimming cost V 1 base and J 2 bases; bases outside gene matches: 6. From germline, CDR1 is SGHVS and CDR2 FQNEAQ. The CDR3 is 16 residues long.

This chain joins TRBV11-2 and TRBJ1-2, with 7 nucleotides matching TRBD1. J gave up 7 bases and V 6 bases, and 14 bases lay outside the gene matches. There are 15 residues in the CDR3. Looked up from germline, CDR1 is SGHAT and CDR2 is FQNNGV. The CDR3: CASRTDRLTGTGYTF. The CDR3 DNA sequence: TGTGCCAGCAGGACTGATCGCCTGACAGGGACTGGCTACACCTTC. Together with reference TRBV11-2 and TRBJ1-2, the CDR3 gives the full variable domain: EAGVAQSPRYKIIEKRQSVAFWCNPISGHATLYWYQQILGQGPKLLIQFQNNGVVDDSQLPKDRFSAERLKGVDSTLKIQPAKLEDSAVYLCASRTDRLTGTGYTFGSGTRLTVV.

V gene TRBV12-3 or TRBV12-4 combines with J gene TRBJ1-1; the D is unclear. V was clipped by 2 bases and J by 4 bases, with 20 bases between them. The CDR3 extends over 17 amino acids. The CDR3 coding sequence is TGTGCCAGCAGTTTATTTTTAACAGCCCGCCGGGGCACTGAAGCTTTCTTT. Residues: CASSLFLTARRGTEAFF.

The V call is TRBV6-2 or TRBV6-3, the J call TRBJ2-3; D is unresolved. Germline CDR1 is MNHEY and CDR2 is SVGEGT. The V gene lost 4 bases and the J gene lost 6 bases, with 20 bases spanning the gap. The length of the CDR3 is 16 residues. Here the CDR3 DNA reads TGTGCCAGCAGTTCCTCGATTTCAGAAGGGTCGGATACGCAGTATTTT. Residues: CASSSSISEGSDTQYF.